This T cell receptor beta chain was found in a study of T cells in localized non-small cell lung cancer. Study conclusions and caveats: A single tumor region was sequenced, leaving heterogeneity possible.

In its sample, this clone was seen a few times. The antigen is not known. TCRdb keeps only in-frame clones here, not all; method: immunoSEQ multiplex PCR. The table shows 2,000 to 2,500 clones, with roughly 33% occurring only once. CDR1 is MNHGY and CDR2 is SAAAGT in the germline V gene. Trimming shortened V by 6 bases and J by 2 bases, and 10 bases separated the two germline ends. The CDR3 runs 13 residues. J is TRBJ1-1 and V is TRBV6-8, with D possibly TRBD1 on 5 matching bases. The source material was normal lung tissue next to the tumor, sampled before any cancer treatment. The clonotype was recovered from a female donor over 55 with stage I squamous cell lung carcinoma. CDR3 bases: TGTGCCAGCAGACGGGACGGAAACACTGAAGCTTTCTTT. It is translated as CASRRDGNTEAFF.